Presented here are 8 T cell receptor beta chains from one specimen sequenced in a study of human T cells and chemical hapten exposure. The sample's time point: pre-sensitization, week 0. Regarding treatment: therapeutic diphenylcyclopropenone sensitization with weekly scalp DPC. TCRdb redid the calling of the RACE reads with MiXCR, one entry per CDR3 protein. The sample includes fewer than 70,000 distinct CDR3 sequences, 5.5% to 7.5% of them seen just once. Sequenced here: whole blood, sampled in connection with sensitization to the hapten diphenylcyclopropenone (DPC). Receptors originate from a woman in her twenties or thirties with alopecia areata. Some clones in this sample may be carry-over from other donors' samples.

There are many counts of this clonotype. V and J are TRBV27 and TRBJ1-1, with D possibly matching TRBD1 (5 bases). CDR3 length equals 17 residues. The germline gives CDR1 MNHEY, CDR2 SMNVEV (reference sequence). V lost 2 bases to trimming and J lost 2 bases, with 18 bases between them. CDR3 region: CASSLAGFRQTNTEAFF. For the CDR3, the DNA is TGTGCCAGCAGTTTAGCGGGCTTTAGACAGACAAACACTGAAGCTTTCTTT.

This clonotype appeared many times. The J gene is TRBJ2-7, the V gene TRBV27; TRBD2 aligns across 7 bases. Trimming removed 0 bases from V and 7 bases from J; junction bases left unmatched: 3. The V gene's germline CDR1 is MNHEY and CDR2 SMNVEV (reference sequence). CDR3 size: 13 residues. In nucleotides, the CDR3 is TGTGCCAGCAGTTTATCGGCGGGAGAAGAGCAGTACTTC. It translates to CASSLSAGEEQYF.

Comments on this clonotype: This may arise from a read error, as a much more abundant clone is one base away. V is TRBV3-1 and J is TRBJ1-6; D remains ambiguous. V lost 8 bases and J lost 7, with 18 bases in between. The CDR3 loop spans 15 amino acids. CDR1 is LGHDT, CDR2 YNNKEL, per germline (reference sequence). This CDR3 reads CASGRPGGENSPLHF. CDR3 DNA sequence: TGTGCCAGCGGCAGACCCGGAGGCGAGAATTCACCCCTCCACTTT.

This clonotype has a count of ten or more. V gene TRBV12-5 combines with J gene TRBJ2-1, with TRBD1 matching over 9 bases. The V gene end was trimmed by 6 bases and the J gene end by 4 bases; junction bases not matched to a gene: 4. Looked up from germline, CDR1 is LGHNT and CDR2 is FRNRAP. There are 14 residues in the CDR3. CDR3 sequence: CASGGQGFYNEQFF. As DNA, the CDR3 is TGTGCTAGTGGGGGACAGGGATTTTACAATGAGCAGTTCTTC.

This clonotype was seen more than once but under ten times. The chain is built from TRBV19 and TRBJ1-2; D not resolved. Trimming removed 2 bases from V and 5 bases from J, with 9 bases in between. CDR1 is LNHDA and CDR2 is SQIVND in the germline V gene (reference sequence). The CDR3 has 13 residues. DNA of the CDR3: TGTGCCAGTAGTATACAGGCGCGTTATGGCTACACCTTC. Amino acid sequence: CASSIQARYGYTF. Looking up the rest from reference TRBV19 and TRBJ1-2 gives the full variable domain: DGGITQSPKYLFRKEGQNVTLSCEQNLNHDAMYWYRQDPGQGLRLIYYSQIVNDFQKGDIAEGYSVSREKKESFPLTVTSAQKNPTAFYLCASSIQARYGYTFGSGTRLTVV.

Many counts were recorded for this clonotype. The chain has TRBV15 and TRBJ1-5; perhaps TRBD1 as D (5 bases). V lost 6 bases, J lost 2 bases, and 8 bases lay in between. This CDR3 contains 13 residues. Germline-derived CDR1 and CDR2 are LNHNV and YYDKDF (reference sequence). The CDR3 DNA reads TGTGCCACCAGGGGGCCGGGCAATCAGCCCCAGCATTTT. Its translation: CATRGPGNQPQHF. The complete variable domain, with remaining parts taken from reference TRBV15 and TRBJ1-5, reads DAMVIQNPRYQVTQFGKPVTLSCSQTLNHNVMYWYQQKSSQAPKLLFHYYDKDFNNEADTPDNFQSRRPNTSFCFLDIRSPGLGDTAMYLCATRGPGNQPQHFGDGTRLSIL.

The V call is TRBV2, the J call TRBJ1-1; D gene uncertain. The length of the CDR3 is 10 residues. With 6 bases removed from V and 7 bases from J, the gap between germline ends came to 6 bases. Germline V gene data show CDR1 as SNHLY and CDR2 as FYNNEI. In nucleotides, the CDR3 is TGTGCCAGCAGGGGGTTTGAAGCTTTCTTT. Amino acid sequence: CASRGFEAFF.

This clonotype was detected many times. Here the CDR3 DNA reads TGTGCCAGCAGCTTTTGGCAGGGAGGAAACATTCAGTACTTC. Protein product: CASSFWQGGNIQYF. The rearrangement uses TRBV11-1 and TRBJ2-4; D may be TRBD2 (6 bases). CDR1 and CDR2 (germline): SGHAT, FQDESV (reference sequence). V was pared by 3 bases and J by 6 bases, with 12 bases between. The CDR3 spans 14 residues. Combining the CDR3 with reference TRBV11-1 and TRBJ2-4 gives the whole variable domain EAEVAQSPRYKITEKSQAVAFWCDPISGHATLYWYRQILGQGPELLVQFQDESVVDDSQLPKDRFSAERLKGVDSTLKIQPAELGDSAMYLCASSFWQGGNIQYFGAGTRLSVL.